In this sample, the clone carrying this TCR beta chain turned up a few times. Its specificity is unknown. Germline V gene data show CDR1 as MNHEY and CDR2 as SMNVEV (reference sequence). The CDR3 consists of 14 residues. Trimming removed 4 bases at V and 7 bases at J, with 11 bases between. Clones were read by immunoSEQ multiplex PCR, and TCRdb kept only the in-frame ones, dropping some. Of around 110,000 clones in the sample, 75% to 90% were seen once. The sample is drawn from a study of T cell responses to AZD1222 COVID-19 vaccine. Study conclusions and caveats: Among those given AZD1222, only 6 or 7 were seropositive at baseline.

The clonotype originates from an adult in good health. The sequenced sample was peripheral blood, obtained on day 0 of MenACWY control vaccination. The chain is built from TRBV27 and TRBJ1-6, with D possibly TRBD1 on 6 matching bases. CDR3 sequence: CASSSGQKNSPLHF. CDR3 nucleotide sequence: TGTGCCAGCAGTTCCGGACAGAAGAATTCACCCCTCCACTTT.